This T cell receptor beta chain was found in a study of cytomegalovirus exposure and HLA in healthy donors. Study results and limitations: Rare TCR sequences predominated, though certain public TCRs were found in many donors.

Vbeta (60) and Jbeta (13) primers were used in the PCR. The table came from immunoSEQ multiplex PCR; TCRdb's copy has only in-frame clones and leaves some out. The table includes under 200,000 clones, 60% to 80% detected once. V lost 3 bases to trimming and J lost 2 bases, with 14 bases between them. The CDR3 length is 15 residues. Germline CDR1 reads MGHRA; CDR2 reads YSYEKL. As for this clone: Its antigen remains unidentified.

The TCR sequence derives from a female donor in good health and CMV-seronegative. The J gene is TRBJ2-7, the V gene TRBV4-1; no firm D call. Sequencing was done on a sample of PBMCs. CDR3 amino acids: CASSQAVSVPYEQYF. The CDR3 region has the DNA TGCGCCAGCAGCCAGGCGGTCAGCGTACCCTACGAGCAGTACTTC.